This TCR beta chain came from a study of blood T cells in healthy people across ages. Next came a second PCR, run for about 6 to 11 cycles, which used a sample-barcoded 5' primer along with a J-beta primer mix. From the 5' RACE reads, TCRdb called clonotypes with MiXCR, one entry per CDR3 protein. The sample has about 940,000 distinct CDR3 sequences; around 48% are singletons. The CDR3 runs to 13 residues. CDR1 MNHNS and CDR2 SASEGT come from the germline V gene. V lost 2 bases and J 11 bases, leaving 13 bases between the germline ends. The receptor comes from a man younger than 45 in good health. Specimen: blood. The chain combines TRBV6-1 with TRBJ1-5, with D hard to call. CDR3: CASSEYSKASQHF. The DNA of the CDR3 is TGTGCCAGCAGTGAATATAGCAAGGCATCCCAGCATTTT.